The 24 T cell receptor beta chains listed next were all sequenced from one sample in a study of CXCR3-negative and CXCR3-positive naive CD8 T cells. UMI-labeled TRB cDNA libraries were prepared by 5' RACE. With the 5' RACE reads reprocessed, TCRdb shows one record per CDR3 protein and no DNA. The sample totals 60,000 or so distinct CDR3 sequences. The sample comprised memory CD8+ T cells from blood. These receptors were taken from a human donor in good health. Some clones in this sample may be carry-over from other donors' samples.

This chain joins TRBV7-9 and TRBJ1-1. Germline V gene data show CDR1 as SEHNR and CDR2 as FQNEAQ (reference sequence). The CDR3 length is 12 residues. The chain's CDR3 is CASIRMNTEAFF.

This chain uses TRBV20-1 with TRBJ2-1; there is no DNA to check the TCRdb D call of TRBD1. CDR3 length: 14 residues. CDR1 is DFQATT, CDR2 SNEGSKA, per germline (reference sequence). The chain's CDR3 is CSASFGGEYNEQFF.

The chain combines TRBV5-6 with TRBJ2-5; the D call from TCRdb, TRBD1, cannot be confirmed without DNA. Germline assignment: CDR1 SGHDT and CDR2 YYEEEE. The CDR3 has 14 residues. The CDR3 loop is CASSLFDRGETQYF. Combining the CDR3 with reference TRBV5-6 and TRBJ2-5 gives the whole variable domain DAGVTQSPTHLIKTRGQQVTLRCSPKSGHDTVSWYQQALGQGPQFIFQYYEEEERQRGNFPDRFSGHQFPNYSSELNVNALLLGDSALYLCASSLFDRGETQYFGPGTRLLVL.

The CDR3 is CASSSRDQTNNEQFF. The rearrangement links TRBV6-2 or TRBV6-3 to TRBJ2-1; TCRdb selects TRBD1, and the lack of DNA leaves this call unchecked. This CDR3 contains 15 residues. Germline CDR1 reads MNHEY; CDR2 reads SVGEGT.

J is TRBJ1-2 and V is TRBV7-7. CDR1 is SSHAT, CDR2 FNYEAQ, per germline (reference sequence). The CDR3 consists of 13 residues. Here the CDR3 reads CASSFLGEPGYTF.

This rearrangement joins TRBV6-2 or TRBV6-3 to TRBJ1-6; TCRdb's D gene call, TRBD1, goes unchecked for lack of DNA. The CDR3 is 15 amino acids. The germline V gene has CDR1 MNHEY and CDR2 SVGEGT. CDR3 sequence: CASSYDQGYGSPLHF.

V usage is TRBV29-1 and J usage is TRBJ2-1; absent DNA, TCRdb's TRBD2 call cannot be checked. Germline V gives CDR1 SQVTM, CDR2 ANQGSEA. There are 12 residues in the CDR3. CDR3 residues: CSVEAGANEQFF.

V and J are TRBV20-1 and TRBJ2-3; TCRdb indicates TRBD1, and absent DNA this call remains unverified. Germline CDR1 reads DFQATT; CDR2 reads SNEGSKA (reference sequence). This CDR3 has 15 residues. CDR3 residues: CSAHARGANTDTQYF.

This chain joins TRBV28 and TRBJ1-1. The CDR3 runs to 12 residues. Germline CDR1 reads MDHEN; CDR2 reads SYDVKM. This CDR3 is CASSFANTEAFF.

This sequence joins TRBV5-4 and TRBJ1-1; as DNA is missing, the TRBD1 call by TCRdb cannot be tested. The V gene's germline CDR1 is SGHNT and CDR2 YYREEE (reference sequence). This CDR3 is built from 15 residues. Here the CDR3 reads CASSVGPGTGTEAFF.

The gene calls are TRBV29-1 and TRBJ2-2; TCRdb picks TRBD1, but there is no DNA to check that call. CDR3 length: 18 residues. The germline gives CDR1 SQVTM, CDR2 ANQGSEA. The chain's CDR3 is CSALGPDSAPENTGELFF.

The CDR3 spells CAWSIAGETQYF. The chain links TRBV30 to TRBJ2-5. This CDR3 contains 12 residues. The germline gives CDR1 GTSNPN, CDR2 SVGIG (reference sequence).

This chain links TRBV6-2 or TRBV6-3 with TRBJ2-1. CDR3 length: 12 amino acids. Looked up from germline, CDR1 is MNHEY and CDR2 is SVGEGT. The CDR3 sequence: CASSYPYNEQFF.

The rearrangement links TRBV27 to TRBJ2-7. The CDR3 runs to 11 residues. Germline V gives CDR1 MNHEY, CDR2 SMNVEV (reference sequence). CDR3 sequence: CASSRGYEQYF.

The V call is TRBV4-3, the J call TRBJ2-5; TCRdb gives TRBD2 as the D gene, but with no DNA this cannot be confirmed. CDR3 size: 15 residues. Germline values: CDR1 LGHNA, CDR2 YSLEER. The CDR3 sequence is CASSQGIGGGETQYF.

The chain joins TRBV5-1 to TRBJ2-7; TCRdb lists TRBD1, though no DNA is available to test this call. This CDR3 comprises 14 residues. Germline values: CDR1 SGHRS, CDR2 YFSETQ. The CDR3 region is CASSPEWAGDEQYF.

This sequence joins TRBV3-1 and TRBJ2-1; the TRBD1 assignment by TCRdb is unverifiable without DNA. The CDR3 has 16 residues. Germline CDR1 and CDR2: LGHDT and YNNKEL (reference sequence). CDR3 in amino acids: CASSQYEGAAYNEQFF.

The rearrangement joins TRBV4-3 to TRBJ2-7; TCRdb indicates TRBD1, and absent DNA this call remains unverified. There are 14 residues in the CDR3. The germline V gene encodes CDR1 LGHNA and CDR2 YSLEER. CDR3 sequence reads: CASSQEPGAYEQYF.

The chain carries TRBV7-9 and TRBJ2-1; TCRdb reports TRBD1, a call that lacks DNA to check it against. The CDR3 has 15 amino acids. In germline, CDR1 is SEHNR, CDR2 FQNEAQ (reference sequence). This CDR3 is CASSLAMGARNEQFF.

This chain connects TRBV14 to TRBJ2-1; the D gene TCRdb calls, TRBD1, cannot be checked with no DNA. The germline V gene has CDR1 SGHDN and CDR2 FVKESK. CDR3 length: 14 amino acids. CDR3 protein: CASSPREADNEQFF.

The chain links TRBV7-6 to TRBJ2-1; TCRdb selects TRBD1, and the lack of DNA leaves this call unchecked. Germline V gives CDR1 SGHVS, CDR2 FNYEAQ. The CDR3 consists of 13 residues. The CDR3 sequence is CASSFQGLNEQFF.

The chain couples TRBV29-1 to TRBJ1-6; with no DNA, the TCRdb D assignment of TRBD1 cannot be verified. The CDR3 is 16 residues long. Germline-derived CDR1 and CDR2 are SQVTM and ANQGSEA. CDR3 in amino acids: CSVVVGGQSYNSPLHF.

The chain has TRBV7-8 and TRBJ1-3; no DNA is available, so the TRBD1 call from TCRdb remains unchecked. The CDR3 runs to 16 residues. Per the germline V gene, CDR1 is SGHVS and CDR2 is FQNEAQ. CDR3 protein: CASSPLGGAPLDTIYF.

The chain employs TRBV29-1 and TRBJ1-2; TCRdb's assignment of TRBD1 cannot be checked, as there is no DNA. CDR3 length: 15 amino acids. Germline loops: CDR1 SQVTM, CDR2 ANQGSEA. CDR3 amino acids: CSVEDFLQGAYGYTF.